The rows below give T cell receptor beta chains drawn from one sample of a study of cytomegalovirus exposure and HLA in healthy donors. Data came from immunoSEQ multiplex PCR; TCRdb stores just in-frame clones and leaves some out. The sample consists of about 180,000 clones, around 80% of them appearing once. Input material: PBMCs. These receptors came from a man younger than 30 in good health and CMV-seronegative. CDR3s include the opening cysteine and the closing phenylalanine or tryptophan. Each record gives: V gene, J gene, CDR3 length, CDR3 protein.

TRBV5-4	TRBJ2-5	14	CASSWDRYQETQYF
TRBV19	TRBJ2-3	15	CASSPGQRGAHTQYF
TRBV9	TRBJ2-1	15	CASSARGGLNNEQFF
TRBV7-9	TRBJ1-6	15	CASTTGGVYNSPLHF
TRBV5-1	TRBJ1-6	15	CASSPGTGSYSPLRF
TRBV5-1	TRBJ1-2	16	CASSSRDRVRNYGYTF
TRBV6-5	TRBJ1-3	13	CASQGTDGNTIYF
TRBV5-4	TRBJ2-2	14	CASSWAGGTGELFF
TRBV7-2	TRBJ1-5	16	CASSDTDRGADQPQHF
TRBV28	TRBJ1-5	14	CASSLGTRSQPQHF
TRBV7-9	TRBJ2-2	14	CASRRQQGHGELFF